This T cell receptor beta chain was sequenced for a study of T cells after yellow fever vaccination (dated by TCRdb to between 2017 and 2020). Some background on the complete study: Libraries from fractions with low cell numbers were prepared with the SMART-Seq v4 Ultra Low Input RNA kit. To track T-cell clones before and after primary and booster YFV17D yellow fever vaccination, bulk TCR alpha and beta repertoires were sequenced longitudinally. Two healthy male donors, one aged 18 to 30 and one aged 30 to 40 years, made up the cohort. Bulk PBMC replicates and cell subsets were isolated from blood drawn at multiple timepoints before and after both primary and secondary immunization. Broader findings and caveats from the paper: Because only a couple of donors were included in the study, the extent to which the findings can be generalized is limited. FACS-sorted repertoires could contain abundant contaminating clonotypes from the bulk population, so computational filtering was required. A small fraction of clonotypes appeared in both the CD4 and CD8 compartments, likely as a result of convergent recombination. Compared with the primary T-cell response, the secondary T-cell response was weaker but faster, peaking on day 5 rather than day 15. After the booster, most clones that had expanded after primary vaccination were detected again (around 96% of CD4 and around nine tenths of CD8), suggesting broad maintenance of memory.

V is trimmed back by 0 bases and J by 3 bases, and the junction contains 4 bases that no gene match accounts for. For CDR1 and CDR2, the germline V gene lists SGHTA and FQGNSA. Including the terminal cysteine and phenylalanine, the CDR3 comprises 16 residues. Just CDR3 DNA is preserved here, 48 bases in frame from base 1. The sample's treatment or condition label, decoded: live attenuated yellow fever vaccine strain. At each blood-draw timepoint, two biological replicates of bulk PBMCs were obtained. PBMCs were isolated from peripheral blood using a standard Ficoll-Paque protocol. RNA was extracted with TriZol from bulk PBMCs, CD4 and CD8 fractions, and dextramer-positive and dextramer-negative fractions. TCRdb lists the instrument as Illumina NovaSeq 6000. TCR cDNA was synthesized by 5'RACE template switching, which introduced a universal primer site and unique molecular identifiers. cDNA synthesis was primed from both the TCR alpha and TCR beta constant segments. Two PCR steps were used to amplify libraries, with sample barcodes and sequencing adapters being added in the second step. Sequencing of the libraries was done on either Illumina HiSeq 2500 (2x100 bp) or NovaSeq (2x150 bp). Regarding the original processing steps: Demultiplexing of reads and collapsing into UMI consensus sequences were performed with MIGEC, and V(D)J alignment was carried out with MiXCR. Clonotypes responding to the vaccine were identified with edgeR on replicate PBMC samples, with the criteria of FDR below 0.01 and a log2 fold change above 5 up to day 15. Each bulk clonotype received a CD4 or CD8 identity based on whether the sequenced CD4 or CD8 repertoire contained that clonotype at higher abundance. The public reads were reprocessed in TCRdb via fastp at Q25 and MiXCR, keeping in-frame beta chains. One record per CDR3 amino acid sequence lists the most common genes and DNA. TCRdb's processing, not the authors' own work, is the source of the V and J calls. Here the sample has about 310,000 distinct CDR3 sequences; about 3.5% occur a single time. 23% of the sample is taken by the ten largest.

About this clonotype: The antigen it binds to is not known. Within one base of it there is no much larger clone, and no base qualities were kept.

This material consisted of PBMCs, taken on the day of the yellow fever booster vaccination. This chain is built from TRBV7-2 and TRBJ2-3; 9 of the junction bases match TRBD2. The sequence derives from a man aged 18 to 35 who received the YFV17D yellow fever vaccine. The CDR3 loop reads CASSLAFSGGTDTQYF. The DNA sequence is TGTGCCAGCAGCTTAGCGTTCAGCGGGGGGACAGATACGCAGTATTTT.